These 12 T cell receptor beta chains came from one sample sequenced in a study of neoadjuvant nivolumab and ipilimumab in lung cancer. The protocol was immunoSEQ multiplex PCR, while the TCRdb copy is restricted to in-frame clones and leaves out a portion. The profile shows some 7,000 clones, over 80% of them singletons. The sequenced sample was tumor tissue, obtained after neoadjuvant nivolumab, alone or with ipilimumab, at or shortly before surgery. The receptors originated from an adult with non-small cell lung cancer.

This clone was observed a single time. The rearrangement links TRBV5-6 to TRBJ1-1; unclear D gene. CDR1 and CDR2 (germline): SGHDT, YYEEEE. The CDR3 totals 11 residues. Deletions cut 3 bases from V and 5 bases from J, with 5 bases between. DNA for the CDR3: TGTGCCAGCAGCTACACTACTGAAGCTTTCTTT. Protein: CASSYTTEAFF.

V and J are TRBV6-6 and TRBJ1-5, with D maybe TRBD1 (5 bases). This CDR3 comprises 13 residues. Germline-derived CDR1 and CDR2 are MNHNY and SVGAGI (reference sequence). Deletions cut 6 bases from V and 1 base from J, with 7 bases between. The CDR3 loop is CASSRDSNQPQHF. The CDR3 DNA reads as TGTGCCAGCAGCCGGGACAGCAATCAGCCCCAGCATTTT.

This rearrangement joins TRBV5-6 to TRBJ2-7; the D is unclear. The length of the CDR3 is 11 residues. Germline-derived CDR1 and CDR2 are SGHDT and YYEEEE. Between the trimmed V and J ends, which lost 0 bases and 5 bases, there was a span of 3 bases. CDR3 nucleotide sequence: TGTGCCAGCAGCTTGGCCAACGAGCAGTACTTC. This translates into CASSLANEQYF.

The chain uses TRBV5-1 and TRBJ1-5; D is possibly TRBD1 (5 bases). Trimming left V 4 bases short and J 1 base short, with 6 bases between. The CDR3 has 13 residues. Per germline, CDR1 SGHRS and CDR2 YFSETQ. The CDR3 nucleotides read TGCGCCAGCAGCCGGGACAGCAATCAGCCCCAGCATTTT. This codes for CASSRDSNQPQHF.

This rearrangement joins TRBV7-8 to TRBJ2-1; no firm D call. CDR3 length: 12 amino acids. Germline values: CDR1 SGHVS, CDR2 FQNEAQ. V dropped 5 bases and J dropped 9 bases, with 11 bases sitting between them. The CDR3 reads CASSLVLREQFF. DNA of the CDR3: TGTGCCAGCAGCCTCGTTCTTCGTGAGCAGTTCTTC.

This clone was seen only a few times. V usage is TRBV6-6 and J usage is TRBJ1-1; TRBD1 is a possible D gene (6 bases). CDR3 size: 15 residues. CDR1 MNHNY and CDR2 SVGAGI come from the germline V gene (reference sequence). Trimming removed 7 bases from V and 2 bases from J, with 17 bases in between. In nucleotides, the CDR3 is TGTGCCAGCACCCTGGGGGCAGGGGTTAACACTGAAGCTTTCTTT. Translation gives CASTLGAGVNTEAFF.

The rearrangement uses TRBV6-5 and TRBJ1-2; unclear D gene. V was cut by 10 bases and J by 4 bases, with 16 bases left in between. Germline CDR1 is MNHEY and CDR2 is SVGAGI. This CDR3 has 13 residues. CDR3 protein: CATKVEGLYGYTF. The CDR3 DNA sequence: TGTGCCACCAAAGTGGAGGGCCTCTATGGCTACACCTTC.

This clone was seen only a few times. The rearrangement links TRBV10-3 to TRBJ1-3; 9 nucleotides line up with TRBD1. Germline V gene lookup returns CDR1 ENHRY and CDR2 SYGVKD. The CDR3 runs 15 residues. The J segment lost 3 bases and the V segment lost 6 bases, leaving 6 bases of the junction unmatched. The CDR3 coding sequence is TGTGCCATCAGCACAGGGGGCGGACGTGGAAACACCATATATTTT. It yields the protein CAISTGGGRGNTIYF.

This clone was picked up a small number of times. The V call is TRBV10-3, the J call TRBJ1-2; D gene uncertain. V was pared by 4 bases and J by 5 bases, with 11 bases between. CDR3 length: 13 amino acids. CDR1 and CDR2 from the germline V gene are ENHRY and SYGVKD. CDR3 loop: CAISARGDYGYTF. In DNA, the CDR3 is TGTGCCATCAGTGCCCGCGGGGATTATGGCTACACCTTC.

The V call is TRBV18, the J call TRBJ2-3; D ambiguous. Germline loops: CDR1 KGHSH, CDR2 LQKENI. The CDR3 covers 12 residues. V was pared by 2 bases and J by 3 bases, with 3 bases between. The chain's CDR3 is CASSPMTDTQYF. CDR3 bases: TGTGCCAGCTCACCAATGACAGATACGCAGTATTTT. Supplemented by reference TRBV18 and TRBJ2-3, the full variable domain reads NAGVMQNPRHLVRRRGQEARLRCSPMKGHSHVYWYRQLPEEGLKFMVYLQKENIIDESGMPKERFSAEFPKEGPSILRIQQVVRGDSAAYFCASSPMTDTQYFGPGTRLTVL.

The chain couples TRBV18 to TRBJ2-2, with 8 positions matching TRBD1. The trim removed 6 bases at V and 7 bases at J, leaving 7 bases unmatched. The CDR3 length is 14 residues. Germline lookup yields CDR1 KGHSH and CDR2 LQKENI. CDR3 bases: TGTGCCAGCTCTGGGACAGGACTTTTCGGGGAGCTGTTTTTT. Translating gives CASSGTGLFGELFF.

The chain combines TRBV5-4 with TRBJ1-1, with TRBD1 matching over 10 bases. The CDR3 has 15 residues. Germline V gene lookup returns CDR1 SGHNT and CDR2 YYREEE (reference sequence). The trim removed 4 bases at V and 0 bases at J, leaving 3 bases unmatched. The chain's CDR3 is CASSAGTGVNTEAFF. For the CDR3, the DNA is TGTGCCAGCAGCGCCGGGACAGGGGTGAACACTGAAGCTTTCTTT.